These 24 T cell receptor beta chains share one sample of origin, sequenced in a study of vaccination and CD4 T cells after COVID-19. Time point reported: late sampling 161 to 241 days after vaccination in three convalescent patients. Treatment meaning: roughly 10-day PBMC culture with coronavirus spike peptide pools or control peptides (ViraFEST assay). Cultured CD4+ T cell DNA underwent sequencing with the Oncomine TCR Beta short-read assay. MiXCR, run by TCRdb on the PCR reads, gives a single entry per CDR3 protein. The sample yields around 18,000 distinct CDR3 sequences, 44% seen once. Their cognate antigens are unknown. Sequences were derived from CD4+ T cells from blood, cultured in vitro, sampled about 7 months after SARS-CoV-2 vaccination. All receptors come from a human donor who had recovered from COVID-19.

This clonotype came up a few times. The V and J genes are TRBV20-1 and TRBJ1-2, with TRBD1 identical over 8 bases. The CDR3 totals 14 residues. V was pared by 1 base and J by 6 bases, with 7 bases of the junction left unmatched. The germline CDR1 and CDR2 sequences are DFQATT and SNEGSKA (reference sequence). The CDR3 coding sequence is TGCAGTGCTAGAGTAATAGACAGGGGAGATGGCTACACCTTC. This encodes CSARVIDRGDGYTF.

V gene TRBV6-1 combines with J gene TRBJ1-2, with 10 bases identical to TRBD1. From germline, CDR1 is MNHNS and CDR2 SASEGT. The CDR3 contains 14 residues. The V segment lost 7 bases and the J segment 6 bases; nucleotides outside the gene matches: 8. The DNA of the CDR3 is TGTGCCAGCACCAGACAGGGGGCGTTGAATGGCTACACCTTC. Encoded protein: CASTRQGALNGYTF.

The sample holds one count of this clonotype. J is TRBJ1-2 and V is TRBV6-1, with TRBD1 matching over 10 bases. The CDR3 is 12 amino acids. Trimming at V came to 8 bases and at J to 8 bases, leaving 5 bases not matched to a gene. Germline assignment: CDR1 MNHNS and CDR2 SASEGT. In DNA form, the CDR3 reads TGTGCCAGCGGGACAGGGGAGGGAGGCTACACCTTC. It codes for CASGTGEGGYTF.

This clonotype has only one observation. The chain is built from TRBV6-2 or TRBV6-3 and TRBJ1-5, with 10 bases lining up with TRBD1. J lost 3 bases, V lost 2 bases, and 4 bases had no gene match. Germline lookup yields CDR1 MNHEY and CDR2 SVGEGT. This CDR3 has 16 residues. The CDR3 reads CASSYPGQGHNQPQHF. CDR3 DNA sequence: TGTGCCAGCAGTTACCCGGGACAGGGGCACAATCAGCCCCAGCATTTT.

V usage is TRBV4-1 and J usage is TRBJ2-5; no clear D gene. The CDR3 spans 13 residues. Germline V gene sequence: CDR1 MGHRA, CDR2 YSYEKL. The V end was cut by 0 bases, the J end by 5 bases, with 7 bases between. The CDR3 region has the DNA TGCGCCAGCAGCCAAGAAGGGAAGGAGACCCAGTACTTC. Its translation: CASSQEGKETQYF.

The chain uses TRBV6-1 and TRBJ1-4; weak D call: TRBD1 (6 bases). The V end lost 5 bases, the J end lost 8 bases, and 18 bases lay between the germline ends. Germline V gives CDR1 MNHNS, CDR2 SASEGT. The CDR3 sequence is 15 residues long. The CDR3 here is CASSPGQSEGEKLFF. CDR3 in DNA: TGTGCCAGCAGTCCCGGACAGTCGGAAGGCGAAAAACTGTTTTTT.

The V gene is TRBV7-8, the J gene TRBJ2-4; 11 positions match TRBD2. In germline, CDR1 is SGHVS, CDR2 FQNEAQ. With V trimmed by 5 bases and J by 8 bases, 8 bases remained unmatched. CDR3 length: 15 amino acids. The CDR3 coding sequence is TGTGCCAGCAGCCGACGACTAGCGGGAACGGACATTCAGTACTTC. It is translated as CASSRRLAGTDIQYF.

For this clonotype: The conserved closing phenylalanine or tryptophan is absent in this CDR3, likely reflecting a read error. The V call is TRBV12-5, the J call TRBJ2-5; a possible D gene is TRBD1 (6 bases). Trimming shortened V by 9 bases and J by 2 bases, and 16 bases separated the two germline ends. Germline V gene data show CDR1 as LGHNT and CDR2 as FRNRAP. The CDR3 consists of 14 residues. The CDR3 DNA reads TGTGCTAGCCGGTTAGGACAGACACAAGAGACCCAGTACTAC. As protein: CASRLGQTQETQYY.

This clonotype was recorded a few times. The J gene is TRBJ1-2, the V gene TRBV6-1, with D unresolved. Germline lookup yields CDR1 MNHNS and CDR2 SASEGT. There are 11 residues in the CDR3. The V end lost 1 base, the J end lost 12 bases, and 9 bases lay between the germline ends. CDR3 protein: CASSEGLENTF. The CDR3 DNA reads TGTGCCAGCAGTGAAGGCTTAGAGAACACCTTC.

The V gene is TRBV7-2, the J gene TRBJ1-3; a possible D gene is TRBD1 (6 bases). CDR3 length: 14 residues. Trimming left V 6 bases short and J 4 bases short, with 13 bases between. Germline CDR1 is SGHTA and CDR2 is FQGNSA. The CDR3 DNA reads TGTGCCAGCAGATTGGGGGGGGCCGGAAACACCATATATTTT. Amino acids: CASRLGGAGNTIYF.

Only a few counts were recorded for this clonotype. V gene TRBV7-2 combines with J gene TRBJ1-2, with D tentatively TRBD1 (6 bases). Germline V CDR1 and CDR2: SGHTA, FQGNSA. Trimming removed 5 bases from V and 4 bases from J, with 11 bases in between. CDR3 size: 13 residues. CDR3 amino acids: CASSRQVGYGYTF. CDR3 nucleotide sequence: TGTGCCAGCAGCCGACAGGTCGGCTATGGCTACACCTTC.

The J gene is TRBJ2-7, the V gene TRBV7-2; D is perhaps TRBD2 (7 bases). V lost 4 bases and J 1 base, leaving 17 bases between the germline ends. The CDR3 loop spans 16 amino acids. CDR1 SGHTA and CDR2 FQGNSA come from the germline V gene. The CDR3 protein is CASSWGRGRLSYEQYF. CDR3 DNA sequence: TGTGCCAGCAGCTGGGGGCGGGGGAGACTTTCCTACGAGCAGTACTTC. The variable domain in full, completed from reference TRBV7-2 and TRBJ2-7, reads GAGVSQSPSNKVTEKGKDVELRCDPISGHTALYWYRQSLGQGLEFLIYFQGNSAPDKSGLPSDRFSAERTGGSVSTLTIQRTQQEDSAVYLCASSWGRGRLSYEQYFGPGTRLTVT.

The J gene is TRBJ2-7, the V gene TRBV12-2; the table's D call TRBD1 went unverified against the DNA. TRBV12-2 is labeled a pseudogene. The CDR3 is 15 residues long. The CDR3 DNA is TGTGCAAGTCGCTTGGGAGCCCCCGGTGGTTACGAGCAGTACTTC. Translating gives CASRLGAPGGYEQYF.

This clonotype was observed a handful of times. The chain carries TRBV10-3 and TRBJ1-6; 8 bases agree with TRBD1. CDR1 is ENHRY, CDR2 SYGVKD, per germline. Losses at the gene ends were 3 bases for V and 5 bases for J; bases not matched to a gene: 3. The CDR3 runs to 15 residues. CDR3 region: CAISEGQGHNSPLHF. The CDR3 DNA reads as TGTGCCATCAGTGAAGGACAGGGACATAATTCACCCCTCCACTTT.

The chain employs TRBV12-3 or TRBV12-4 and TRBJ1-1; no clear D gene. The CDR3 is 12 residues long. V lost 11 bases and J 6 bases, leaving 16 bases between the germline ends. The CDR3 loop reads CASRGFGSEAFF. Written as DNA, the CDR3 is TGTGCCTCCCGGGGTTTCGGGTCTGAAGCTTTCTTT.

This clonotype has more than one count but fewer than ten. The CDR3, as DNA: TGTGCCAGCAGTTATACAGGGGGCAATCAGCCCCAGCATTTT. This sequence encodes CASSYTGGNQPQHF. The chain combines TRBV12-3 or TRBV12-4 with TRBJ1-5; 7 positions agree with TRBD1. The V and J ends lost 4 bases and 2 bases, in that order; junction bases with no gene match: 2. This CDR3 region has 14 residues.

This chain connects TRBV7-2 to TRBJ2-1; D uncertain. The CDR3 spans 11 residues. Per the germline V gene, CDR1 is SGHTA and CDR2 is FQGNSA. Trimming cost V 5 bases and J 13 bases, with 12 bases left between them. The CDR3 bases are TGTGCCAGCAGCATATCCCAGTCCCAGTTCTTC. Residues: CASSISQSQFF.

V usage is TRBV20-1 and J usage is TRBJ1-4; D is uncertain. This CDR3 spans 14 amino acids. V lost 3 bases, J lost 5 bases, and 13 bases lay in between. Germline values: CDR1 DFQATT, CDR2 SNEGSKA (reference sequence). The CDR3 is CSARARRGNEKLFF. For the CDR3, the DNA is TGCAGTGCTAGGGCCCGCCGGGGAAATGAAAAACTGTTTTTT.

This clonotype turned up a few times. This chain connects TRBV20-1 to TRBJ1-2, with no clear D. The germline V and J ends were trimmed by 1 base and 6 bases, with 12 bases remaining between them. Germline values: CDR1 DFQATT, CDR2 SNEGSKA (reference sequence). This CDR3 is built from 13 residues. This CDR3 reads CSARVGVGNGYTF. CDR3 sequence (DNA): TGCAGTGCTAGAGTTGGCGTAGGGAATGGCTACACCTTC.

CDR3 bases: TGTGCCACCGACGGGACAGGGAGCAATCAGCCCCAGCATTTT. Residues: CATDGTGSNQPQHF. The J gene is TRBJ1-5, the V gene TRBV15, with 9 positions matching TRBD1. V trimming: 8 bases; J trimming: 1 base; junction bases outside the gene matches: 3. The CDR3 has 14 amino acids. Germline loops: CDR1 LNHNV, CDR2 YYDKDF (reference sequence). The full variable domain, in which reference TRBV15 and TRBJ1-5 provide the parts outside the CDR3, is DAMVIQNPRYQVTQFGKPVTLSCSQTLNHNVMYWYQQKSSQAPKLLFHYYDKDFNNEADTPDNFQSRRPNTSFCFLDIRSPGLGDTAMYLCATDGTGSNQPQHFGDGTRLSIL.

The V gene is TRBV18, the J gene TRBJ2-1, with 8 bases identical to TRBD1. The CDR3 is 15 amino acids. Germline CDR1 and CDR2: KGHSH and LQKENI. V lost 0 bases and J lost 7; bases outside the gene matches: 5. The CDR3 loop is CASSPPTGGSNEQFF. CDR3 DNA: TGTGCCAGCTCACCACCCACAGGGGGGTCTAATGAGCAGTTCTTC.

This chain links TRBV6-5 with TRBJ2-1; a weak D match, TRBD1 (6 bases). Per the germline V gene, CDR1 is MNHEY and CDR2 is SVGAGI. This CDR3 is 15 amino acids long. Trimming removed 2 bases at V and 0 bases at J, with 8 bases between. The DNA for the CDR3 is TGTGCCAGCAGTTACGGGGGCCACTCCTACAATGAGCAGTTCTTC. Translated, it gives CASSYGGHSYNEQFF.

The chain employs TRBV2 and TRBJ1-2; possible D gene TRBD1, 6 bases. The germline V gene has CDR1 SNHLY and CDR2 FYNNEI. V gave up 7 bases and J gave up 6 bases, with 15 bases separating them. CDR3 size: 13 residues. CDR3 DNA: TGTGCCAGCAAAGTCGAGGGGGGCCATGGCTACACCTTC. This translates into CASKVEGGHGYTF.

The chain has TRBV20-1 and TRBJ2-2, with D possibly called TRBD1 or TRBD2 (5 bases each). This CDR3 has 17 residues. CDR1 and CDR2 from the germline V gene are DFQATT and SNEGSKA (reference sequence). Trimming removed 5 bases at V and 4 bases at J, with 23 bases between. The CDR3 DNA is TGCAGTGCTTTCAGCGCAAACGTCCCGGGGCGCACCGGGGAGCTGTTTTTT. Its protein is CSAFSANVPGRTGELFF.